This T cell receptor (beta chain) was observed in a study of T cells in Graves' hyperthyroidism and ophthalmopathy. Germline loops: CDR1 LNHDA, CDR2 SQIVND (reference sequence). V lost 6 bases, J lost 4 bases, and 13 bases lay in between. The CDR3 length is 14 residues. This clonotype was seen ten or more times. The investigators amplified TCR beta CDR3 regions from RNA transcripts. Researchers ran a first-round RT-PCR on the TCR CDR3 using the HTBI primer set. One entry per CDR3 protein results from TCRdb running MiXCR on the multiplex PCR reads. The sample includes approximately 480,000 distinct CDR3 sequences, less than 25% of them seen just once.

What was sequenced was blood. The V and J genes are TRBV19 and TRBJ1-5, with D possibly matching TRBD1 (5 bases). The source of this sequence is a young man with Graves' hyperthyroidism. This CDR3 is CASSLTVPNQPQHF. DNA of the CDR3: TGTGCCAGTAGCCTGACAGTACCAAATCAGCCCCAGCATTTT.